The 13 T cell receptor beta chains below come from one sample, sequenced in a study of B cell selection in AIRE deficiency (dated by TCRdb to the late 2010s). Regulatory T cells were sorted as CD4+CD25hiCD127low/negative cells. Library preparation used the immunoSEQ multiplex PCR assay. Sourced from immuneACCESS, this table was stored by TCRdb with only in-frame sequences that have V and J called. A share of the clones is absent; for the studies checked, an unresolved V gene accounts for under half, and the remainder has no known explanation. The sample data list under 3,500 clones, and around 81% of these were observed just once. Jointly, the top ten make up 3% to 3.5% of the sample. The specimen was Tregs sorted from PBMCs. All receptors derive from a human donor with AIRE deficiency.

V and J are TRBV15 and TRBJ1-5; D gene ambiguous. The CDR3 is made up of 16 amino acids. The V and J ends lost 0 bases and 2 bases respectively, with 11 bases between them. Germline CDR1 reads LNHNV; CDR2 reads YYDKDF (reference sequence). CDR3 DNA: TGTGCCACCAGCAGAGATACAGCGGTTGGCAATCAGCCCCAGCATTTT. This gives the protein CATSRDTAVGNQPQHF.

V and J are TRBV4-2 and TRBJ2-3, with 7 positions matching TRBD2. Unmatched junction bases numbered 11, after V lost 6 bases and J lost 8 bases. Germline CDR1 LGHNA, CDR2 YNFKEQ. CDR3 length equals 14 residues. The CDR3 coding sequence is TGTGCCAGCAGTTGGACTAGGATCGAGGCTACGCAGTATTTT. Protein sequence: CASSWTRIEATQYF.

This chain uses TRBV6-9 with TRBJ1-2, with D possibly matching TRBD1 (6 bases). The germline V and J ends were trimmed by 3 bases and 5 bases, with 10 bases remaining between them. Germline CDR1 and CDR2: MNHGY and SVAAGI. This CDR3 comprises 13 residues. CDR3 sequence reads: CASSYQGLYGYTF. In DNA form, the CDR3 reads TGTGCCAGCAGTTACCAGGGGTTGTATGGCTACACCTTC.

DNA of the CDR3: TGTGCCAGCAGTGATGGGGGAACGAGCTCCTACGAGCAGTACTTC. Encoded protein: CASSDGGTSSYEQYF. The chain carries TRBV6-1 and TRBJ2-7; D tentatively fits TRBD1 or TRBD2 (5 bases each). Germline V CDR1 and CDR2: MNHNS, SASEGT. Trimming cost V 3 bases and J 0 bases, with 12 bases left between them. This CDR3 is built from 15 residues.

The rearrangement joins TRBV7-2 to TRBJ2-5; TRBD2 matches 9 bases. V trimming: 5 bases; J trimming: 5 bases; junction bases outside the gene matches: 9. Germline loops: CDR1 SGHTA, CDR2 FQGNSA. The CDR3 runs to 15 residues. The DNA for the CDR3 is TGTGCCAGCAGCCAACGCGCGGGAGGGTGGGAGACCCAGTACTTC. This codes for CASSQRAGGWETQYF.

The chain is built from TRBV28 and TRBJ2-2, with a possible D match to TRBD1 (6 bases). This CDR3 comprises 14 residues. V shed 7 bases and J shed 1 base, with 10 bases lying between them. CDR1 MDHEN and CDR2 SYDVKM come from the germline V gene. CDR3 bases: TGTGCCAGCATCCCGGGACAGAACACCGGGGAGCTGTTTTTT. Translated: CASIPGQNTGELFF.

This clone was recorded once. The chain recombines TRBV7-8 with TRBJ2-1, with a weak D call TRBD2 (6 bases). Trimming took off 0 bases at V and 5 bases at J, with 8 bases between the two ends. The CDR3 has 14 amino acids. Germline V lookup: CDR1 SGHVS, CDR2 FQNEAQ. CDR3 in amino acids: CASSLAGGHNEQFF. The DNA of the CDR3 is TGTGCCAGCAGCTTAGCGGGAGGCCACAATGAGCAGTTCTTC. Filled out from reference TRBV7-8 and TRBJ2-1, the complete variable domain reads GAGVSQSPRYKVAKRGQDVALRCDPISGHVSLFWYQQALGQGPEFLTYFQNEAQLDKSGLPSDRFFAERPEGSVSTLKIQRTQQEDSAVYLCASSLAGGHNEQFFGPGTRLTVL.

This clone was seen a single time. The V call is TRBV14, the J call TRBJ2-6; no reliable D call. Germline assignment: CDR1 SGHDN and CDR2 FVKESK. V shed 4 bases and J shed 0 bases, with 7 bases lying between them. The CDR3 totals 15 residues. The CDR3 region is CASSLINSGANVLTF. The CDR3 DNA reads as TGTGCCAGCAGCCTAATCAACTCTGGGGCCAACGTCCTGACTTTC.

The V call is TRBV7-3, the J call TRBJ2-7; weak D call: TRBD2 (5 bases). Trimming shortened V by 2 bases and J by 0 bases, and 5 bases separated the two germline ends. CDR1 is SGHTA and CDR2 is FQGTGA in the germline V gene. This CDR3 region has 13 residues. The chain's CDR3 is CASSLAGSYEQYF. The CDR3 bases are TGTGCCAGCAGCTTAGCGGGCTCCTACGAGCAGTACTTC.

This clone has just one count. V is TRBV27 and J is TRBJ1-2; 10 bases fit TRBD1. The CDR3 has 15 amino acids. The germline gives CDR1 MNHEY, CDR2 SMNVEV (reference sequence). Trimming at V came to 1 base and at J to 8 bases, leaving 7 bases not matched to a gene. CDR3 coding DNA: TGTGCCAGCAGTTTATTAGGGACAGGGGATCTCGGCTACACCTTC. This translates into CASSLLGTGDLGYTF.

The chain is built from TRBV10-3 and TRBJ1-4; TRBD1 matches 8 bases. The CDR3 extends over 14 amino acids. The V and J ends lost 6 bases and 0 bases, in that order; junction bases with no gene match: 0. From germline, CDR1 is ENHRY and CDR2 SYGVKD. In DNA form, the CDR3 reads TGTGCCATCAGACAGGGGGCAACTAATGAAAAACTGTTTTTT. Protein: CAIRQGATNEKLFF.

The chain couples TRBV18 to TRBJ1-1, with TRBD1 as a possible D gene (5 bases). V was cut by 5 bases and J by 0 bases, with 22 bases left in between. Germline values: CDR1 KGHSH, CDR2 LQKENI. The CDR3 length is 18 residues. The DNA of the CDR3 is TGTGCCAGCTCAACATACATGGGGCTCCCAACGATGAACACTGAAGCTTTCTTT. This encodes CASSTYMGLPTMNTEAFF.

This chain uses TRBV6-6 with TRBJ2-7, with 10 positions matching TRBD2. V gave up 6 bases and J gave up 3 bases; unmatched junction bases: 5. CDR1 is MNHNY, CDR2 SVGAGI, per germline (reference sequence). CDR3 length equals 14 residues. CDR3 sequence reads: CASSSTSGNYEQYF. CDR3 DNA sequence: TGTGCCAGCAGCTCCACTAGCGGGAACTACGAGCAGTACTTC.